This TCR beta chain was recovered during a study of monozygotic twins with inflammatory bowel disease. Notes on the study in general: Patients got different immunosuppressive treatments, which may have made their repertoires more variable.

Points on this clonotype: Its matching antigen is unknown.

Per donor there was one draw, yielding a blood sample of around 2.7 ml. Per the germline V gene, CDR1 is DFQATT and CDR2 is SNEGSKA (reference sequence). The CDR3 spans 15 residues. Template switching incorporated UMIs with a 6-nucleotide sample barcode. TCRdb reprocessed the 5' RACE reads and keeps a single row for each CDR3 protein, giving no DNA. This sample's table reports about 160,000 distinct CDR3 sequences. The V gene is TRBV20-1, the J gene TRBJ1-1. The receptor was derived from a human donor with ulcerative colitis or Crohn's disease, or a healthy co-twin of an affected twin (not recorded which). The sample comprised blood. CDR3 protein: CSARAHLNFNTEAFF.